The clone carrying this T cell receptor beta chain appeared a few times. Its target is not known. The sorted Tregs were CD4+CD25+CD127-/low cells. Whole-study results and caveats: Whole repertoires were not studied in the larger cohort, only one V-J beta rearrangement. Tumor memory CD4+ T cell TCR gene usage clustered with blood and lymph node memory CD4+ cells and lymph node naive CD4+ cells. Greatest tumor Treg TCR overlap was with tumor naive CD4+ cells.

The CDR3 has 15 amino acids. V dropped 4 bases and J dropped 6; count of bases not matched to a gene: 7. Germline CDR1 MGHRA, CDR2 YSYEKL. Constant-region reverse primers amplified full-length variable regions, followed by semi-nested Nested Universal Primer A PCR. Using its own MiXCR run on the 5' RACE reads, TCRdb lists one record per CDR3 protein. The table records more than 10,000 distinct CDR3 sequences, roughly 51% of them present only once. The chain is built from TRBV4-1 and TRBJ2-1; 9 positions agree with TRBD2. The TCR sequence derives from a female donor with breast cancer. The sequenced sample consisted of tumor-infiltrating Tregs sorted from the breast tumor. The CDR3 sequence is CASSRLAGATNEQFF. For the CDR3, the DNA is TGCGCCAGCAGCCGATTAGCGGGAGCTACCAATGAGCAGTTCTTC.